A selection of T cell receptor beta chains follows, all from one sample in a study of blood T cell repertoires in COVID-19. The table came from immunoSEQ multiplex PCR; TCRdb's copy has only in-frame clones and leaves some out. The sample has tens of thousands of clones, approximately 90% seen once. The sequencing input was peripheral blood. Source of these receptors: a human donor in a cohort sampled during active COVID-19. CDR3s include the opening cysteine and the closing phenylalanine or tryptophan. The order of the fields is V gene, clone size, J gene, D gene, CDR3 protein, CDR3 DNA. The D gene is left open where the match is weak. Size values are once, few and many counts, or a class for expanded clones, and some rows have none.

V: TRBV28
size: -
J: TRBJ1-2
D: -
CDR3: CASSLQGYGYTF
DNA: TGTGCCAGCAGTTTACAGGGCTATGGCTACACCTTC

V: TRBV6-2/TRBV6-3
size: -
J: TRBJ1-5
D: TRBD1
CDR3: CASSPHRGEVRVQPQHF
DNA: TGTGCCAGCAGCCCCCACAGGGGGGAGGTAAGGGTTCAGCCCCAGCATTTT

V: TRBV10-3
size: few
J: TRBJ1-1
D: TRBD1
CDR3: CAISELDRDDTEAFF
DNA: TGTGCCATCAGTGAATTGGACAGGGATGACACTGAAGCTTTCTTT

V: TRBV27
size: -
J: TRBJ2-2
D: TRBD1
CDR3: CASGGWGQGSTGELFF
DNA: TGTGCCAGCGGGGGGTGGGGACAGGGGAGTACCGGGGAGCTGTTTTTT

V: TRBV11-3
size: -
J: TRBJ2-3
D: TRBD2
CDR3: CASSFSGTQMTADTQYF
DNA: TGTGCCAGCAGCTTTAGCGGGACCCAAATGACCGCAGATACGCAGTATTTT

V: TRBV5-4
size: -
J: TRBJ1-5
D: -
CDR3: CASSSQGLLSNQPQHF
DNA: TGTGCCAGCAGCTCTCAGGGTTTATTGAGCAATCAGCCCCAGCATTTT

V: TRBV5-1
size: -
J: TRBJ1-3
D: -
CDR3: CASSLAAGAGGNTIYF
DNA: TGCGCCAGCAGCTTGGCCGCGGGGGCTGGTGGAAACACCATATATTTT

V: TRBV19
size: -
J: TRBJ1-4
D: TRBD1
CDR3: CASKKDRGTAKLFF
DNA: TGTGCCAGTAAGAAGGACAGGGGGACGGCAAAACTGTTTTTT

V: TRBV20-1
size: -
J: TRBJ2-7
D: -
CDR3: CSATRHDEQYF
DNA: TGCAGTGCCACCAGACACGACGAGCAGTACTTC

V: TRBV7-7
size: few
J: TRBJ2-5
D: TRBD2
CDR3: CASSLGLARQETQYF
DNA: TGTGCCAGCAGCTTAGGACTAGCGCGCCAAGAGACCCAGTACTTC

V: TRBV7-9
size: -
J: TRBJ2-2
D: TRBD2
CDR3: CASSPRSGIAGELFF
DNA: TGTGCCAGCAGCCCGAGGAGCGGGATCGCCGGGGAGCTGTTTTTT

V: TRBV6-6
size: -
J: TRBJ2-7
D: TRBD1
CDR3: CASSYSRDREYF
DNA: TGTGCCAGCAGTTACTCGCGAGACAGGGAGTACTTC

V: TRBV11-3
size: -
J: TRBJ2-1
D: -
CDR3: CASTMMGTPSSYNEQFF
DNA: TGTGCCAGCACTATGATGGGGACTCCGAGCTCCTACAATGAGCAGTTCTTC

V: TRBV28
size: -
J: TRBJ2-7
D: -
CDR3: CASSLVENRVNEQYF
DNA: TGTGCCAGCAGTTTAGTGGAAAACAGGGTAAACGAGCAGTACTTC

V: TRBV25-1
size: -
J: TRBJ2-2
D: -
CDR3: CASSVQGTNTGELFF
DNA: TGTGCCAGCAGTGTCCAGGGTACGAACACCGGGGAGCTGTTTTTT

V: TRBV7-2
size: -
J: TRBJ2-3
D: TRBD2
CDR3: CASSLGLAGWTDTQYF
DNA: TGTGCCAGCAGCTTAGGACTAGCGGGTTGGACAGATACGCAGTATTTT

V: TRBV11-2
size: once
J: TRBJ1-5
D: -
CDR3: CASSLDRGYQPQHF
DNA: TGTGCCAGCAGCTTAGATCGCGGGTATCAGCCCCAGCATTTT

V: TRBV6-5
size: -
J: TRBJ2-7
D: -
CDR3: CASSNTPGLPYEQYF
DNA: TGTGCCAGCAGTAATACCCCGGGACTTCCCTACGAGCAGTACTTC

V: TRBV19
size: -
J: TRBJ2-1
D: TRBD2
CDR3: CASSIGLAGGSVYNEQFF
DNA: TGTGCCAGTAGTATAGGCCTAGCGGGAGGGAGTGTCTACAATGAGCAGTTCTTC

V: TRBV27
size: -
J: TRBJ1-5
D: -
CDR3: CASSQSFGNPQHF
DNA: TGTGCCAGCAGTCAATCTTTCGGTAACCCCCAGCATTTT

V: TRBV29-1
size: -
J: TRBJ1-5
D: TRBD1
CDR3: CSVAGTANQPQHF
DNA: TGCAGCGTTGCCGGGACAGCTAATCAGCCCCAGCATTTT

V: TRBV4-1
size: -
J: TRBJ1-1
D: -
CDR3: CASSQSGQMNTEAFF
DNA: TGCGCCAGCAGCCAAAGCGGACAGATGAACACTGAAGCTTTCTTT

V: TRBV19
size: -
J: TRBJ2-5
D: -
CDR3: CASSGSEKETQYF
DNA: TGTGCCAGTAGCGGGAGCGAGAAGGAGACCCAGTACTTC

V: TRBV4-1
size: -
J: TRBJ2-7
D: -
CDR3: CASSQAPDEQYF
DNA: TGCGCCAGCAGCCAAGCCCCGGACGAGCAGTACTTC

V: TRBV11-3
size: -
J: TRBJ1-4
D: -
CDR3: CASSLETATNEKLFF
DNA: TGTGCCAGCAGCTTAGAGACAGCTACTAATGAAAAACTGTTTTTT

V: TRBV9
size: -
J: TRBJ1-1
D: TRBD1
CDR3: CASSTGTANTEAFF
DNA: TGTGCCAGCAGCACCGGGACAGCGAACACTGAAGCTTTCTTT